A selection of T cell receptor beta chains follows, all from one sample in a study of blood T cell repertoires in COVID-19. Profiled with immunoSEQ multiplex PCR; TCRdb holds only in-frame clones, not every one. The table lists about 190,000 clones, roughly 80% of them singletons. The sample comprised peripheral blood. These TCRs come from a woman aged 50 to 60 with acute or convalescent COVID-19. Each CDR3 is given with its conserved first and last residue. The order of the fields is J gene, D gene, clone size, V gene, CDR3 length, CDR3 protein, CDR3 DNA. D genes are given only for firm matches. The listing skips clone size in some rows; elsewhere it reads once, few, many or a size class.

TRBJ2-7 | TRBD2 | NA | TRBV11-2 | 15 | CASSKGLAENYEQYF | TGTGCCAGCAGCAAAGGACTAGCGGAAAACTACGAGCAGTACTTC
TRBJ1-4 | NA | NA | TRBV2 | 14 | CASNKRTVNEKLFF | TGTGCCAGCAACAAAAGGACAGTAAATGAAAAACTGTTTTTT
TRBJ1-1 | TRBD1 | NA | TRBV27 | 16 | CASSWGQGLMNTEAFF | TGTGCCAGCAGTTGGGGACAGGGACTCATGAACACTGAAGCTTTCTTT
TRBJ1-1 | TRBD1 | NA | TRBV5-1 | 16 | CASSWTGTGSKTEAFF | TGCGCCAGCAGCTGGACTGGGACAGGGTCTAAAACTGAAGCTTTCTTT
TRBJ2-7 | TRBD2 | NA | TRBV7-6 | 15 | CASSFGAGGSYEQYF | TGTGCCAGCAGCTTTGGAGCGGGGGGATCCTACGAGCAGTACTTC
TRBJ2-1 | TRBD2 | NA | TRBV4-3 | 16 | CASSQAGTSGGLTLFF | TGCGCCAGCAGCCAAGCCGGGACTAGCGGGGGATTGACTTTGTTCTTC
TRBJ2-5 | TRBD2 | NA | TRBV2 | 16 | CASSSGLAGGEETQYF | TGTGCCAGCAGTTCTGGACTAGCGGGAGGGGAGGAGACCCAGTACTTC
TRBJ1-4 | NA | few | TRBV3-1/TRBV3-2 | 15 | CASSQPGTRPEKLFF | TGTGCCAGCAGCCAACCAGGGACAAGACCCGAAAAACTGTTTTTT
TRBJ2-7 | TRBD1 | few | TRBV4-2 | 15 | CASSPYRGRVYEQYF | TGTGCCAGCAGCCCCTACAGGGGGCGCGTCTACGAGCAGTACTTC
TRBJ1-1 | NA | NA | TRBV28 | 13 | CASSFPGYREAFF | TGTGCCAGCAGTTTCCCAGGGTACCGTGAAGCTTTCTTT
TRBJ1-6 | NA | NA | TRBV11-2 | 16 | CASSGRQVSYNSPLHF | TGTGCCAGCAGCGGTCGACAGGTCTCCTATAATTCACCCCTCCACTTT
TRBJ1-5 | TRBD1 | NA | TRBV4-1 | 15 | CASSLRTGGDQPQHF | TGCGCCAGCAGCCTTCGGACAGGAGGGGATCAGCCCCAGCATTTT
TRBJ2-4 | TRBD1 | NA | TRBV27 | 14 | CASSLGTGKNIQYF | TGTGCCAGCAGTTTAGGGACAGGGAAAAACATTCAGTACTTC
TRBJ2-7 | NA | NA | TRBV18 | 14 | CASSPGAGVNEQYF | TGTGCCAGCTCACCAGGGGCAGGGGTGAACGAGCAGTACTTC
TRBJ2-3 | NA | few | TRBV4-3 | 16 | CASSQDGGRGTDTQYF | TGCGCCAGCAGCCAAGATGGGGGCCGTGGCACAGATACGCAGTATTTT
TRBJ1-2 | TRBD1 | NA | TRBV14 | 15 | CASSQAGTGLYGYTF | TGTGCCAGCAGCCAAGCCGGGACAGGCCTCTATGGCTACACCTTC
TRBJ2-1 | NA | NA | TRBV5-6 | 13 | CASSFVQYNEQFF | TGTGCCAGCAGCTTCGTCCAGTACAATGAGCAGTTCTTC
TRBJ1-1 | TRBD1 | NA | TRBV5-6 | 15 | CASSFPGTGGVEAFF | TGTGCCAGCAGCTTCCCAGGGACAGGGGGAGTTGAAGCTTTCTTT
TRBJ1-2 | NA | once | TRBV27 | 13 | CASSYRVSYGYTF | TGTGCCAGCAGTTACCGGGTATCCTATGGCTACACCTTC
TRBJ2-3 | TRBD2 | NA | TRBV7-2 | 15 | CASSLDGRDTDTQYF | TGTGCCAGCAGCTTAGACGGGAGGGACACAGATACGCAGTATTTT
TRBJ1-3 | NA | NA | TRBV5-6 | 13 | CASSQAPGNTIYF | TGTGCCAGCAGCCAGGCCCCTGGAAACACCATATATTTT
TRBJ1-5 | NA | NA | TRBV21-1 | 17 | CASSKVVGPGGDQPQHF | TGTGCCAGCAGCAAAGTAGTAGGCCCCGGGGGAGATCAGCCCCAGCATTTT
TRBJ1-4 | TRBD1 | NA | TRBV5-1 | 14 | CASSSGQTKEKLFF | TGCGCCAGCAGTTCGGGACAGACAAAGGAAAAACTGTTTTTT
TRBJ1-5 | NA | NA | TRBV30 | 14 | CAWSWGLGNQPQHF | TGTGCCTGGAGTTGGGGACTTGGGAATCAGCCCCAGCATTTT
TRBJ2-7 | TRBD1 | NA | TRBV19 | 16 | CASSREAGTGSFEQYF | TGTGCCAGTAGTAGAGAAGCCGGGACAGGTTCATTCGAGCAGTACTTC
TRBJ1-1 | NA | few | TRBV19 | 17 | CASSIDTMRTRNTEAFF | TGTGCCAGTAGTATAGACACGATGAGGACAAGGAACACTGAAGCTTTCTTT